These 22 T cell receptor beta chains came from one sample sequenced in a study of shared clonotypes between healthy human individuals (TCRdb year 2020). Libraries were prepared through the immunoSEQ multiplex PCR assay. The source is immuneACCESS, and TCRdb retained only in-frame sequences with V and J called. Part of the clones is not carried over; for the studies checked, unresolved V genes explain less than half of this, and the remainder is unexplained. For this sample there are approximately 700,000 clones; 73% appear just once. The top ten clones comprise 1.5% to 2% of the sample. Sequenced material: memory CD4+ T cells sorted from blood. The meaning of the sample's cell subset or site label: CD45RA-negative fraction. The receptors here all came from a woman under 40 in good health.

This chain connects TRBV19 to TRBJ1-5; the match to TRBD1 covers 7 bases. The trim removed 7 bases at V and 0 bases at J, leaving 6 bases unmatched. The CDR3 is made up of 15 amino acids. Germline V gene lookup returns CDR1 LNHDA and CDR2 SQIVND (reference sequence). CDR3 amino acids: CASTTDRASNQPQHF. CDR3 coding DNA: TGTGCCAGTACAACCGACAGGGCTAGCAATCAGCCCCAGCATTTT.

This clone was seen only a few times. V and J are TRBV5-1 and TRBJ1-2; D gene ambiguous. The germline V gene encodes CDR1 SGHRS and CDR2 YFSETQ. V lost 1 base and J lost 8, with 9 bases in between. The CDR3 is 12 amino acids. CDR3 DNA: TGCGCCAGCAGCTTGTCGGTGGGAGGCTACACCTTC. It is translated as CASSLSVGGYTF.

The chain is built from TRBV4-2 and TRBJ2-2; D is unclear. Per the germline V gene, CDR1 is LGHNA and CDR2 is YNFKEQ. The CDR3 length is 15 residues. V was cut by 0 bases and J by 8 bases, with 13 bases left in between. The CDR3 spells CASSQDPSGFGELFF. For the CDR3, the DNA is TGTGCCAGCAGCCAAGATCCTTCCGGTTTTGGGGAGCTGTTTTTT.

The rearrangement uses TRBV7-9 and TRBJ2-2, with 12 bases that match TRBD1. Germline CDR1 SEHNR, CDR2 FQNEAQ (reference sequence). Losses at the gene ends were 5 bases for V and 1 base for J; bases not matched to a gene: 5. This CDR3 is built from 17 residues. The CDR3 is CASSAGQGAKNTGELFF. The CDR3 DNA is TGTGCCAGCAGCGCGGGACAGGGGGCCAAGAACACCGGGGAGCTGTTTTTT.

The chain uses TRBV11-2 and TRBJ2-5, with D possibly being TRBD1 (7 bases). CDR3 length equals 15 residues. CDR1 and CDR2 (germline): SGHAT, FQNNGV. Trimming shortened V by 3 bases and J by 5 bases, and 16 bases separated the two germline ends. The DNA for the CDR3 is TGTGCCAGCAGCTTTCGACAGGGAGGTCGGGAGACCCAGTACTTC. Its protein product is CASSFRQGGRETQYF.

The genes are TRBV7-2 and TRBJ2-5; 9 positions agree with TRBD2. The V gene's germline CDR1 is SGHTA and CDR2 FQGNSA. The CDR3 contains 15 residues. V gave up 3 bases and J gave up 3 bases; unmatched junction bases: 5. In DNA form, the CDR3 reads TGTGCCAGCAGCTTCTGGACTAGCGCCAAAGAGACCCAGTACTTC. This sequence encodes CASSFWTSAKETQYF.

The chain has TRBV6-1 and TRBJ2-3; 8 nucleotides match TRBD2. The germline V gene encodes CDR1 MNHNS and CDR2 SASEGT. The ends lost 7 bases at V and 5 bases at J; junction bases unmatched: 8. This CDR3 is 14 amino acids long. The chain's CDR3 is CASITAGAGDTQYF. The CDR3 nucleotides read TGTGCCAGCATAACAGCGGGAGCTGGAGATACGCAGTATTTT.

DNA of the CDR3: TGCGCCAGCAGCTTGGAAGGGGAGGGCACCGGGGAGCTGTTTTTT. The encoded protein is CASSLEGEGTGELFF. The gene calls are TRBV5-1 and TRBJ2-2, with TRBD2 matching over 7 bases. Germline loops: CDR1 SGHRS, CDR2 YFSETQ. The CDR3 covers 15 residues. V was clipped by 0 bases and J by 4 bases; unmatched bases: 3.

This clone was seen a handful of times. The J gene is TRBJ2-3, the V gene TRBV5-7; TRBD2 matches at 10 bases. TRBV5-7 qualifies as an ORF whose function is uncertain. After removal of 2 bases from V and 4 bases from J, the junction contained 1 base not matched to a gene. The length of the CDR3 is 14 residues. The CDR3 sequence is CASSLAGGPDTQYF. CDR3 nucleotides: TGTGCCAGCAGCTTAGCGGGAGGGCCAGATACGCAGTATTTT.

The chain recombines TRBV28 with TRBJ2-3; TRBD2 agrees at 11 bases. The germline V gene has CDR1 MDHEN and CDR2 SYDVKM. The CDR3 runs to 20 residues. Trimming took 4 bases from V and 11 from J; bases not matched to a gene: 26. CDR3 bases: TGTGCCAGCAGTTCCCCCCCATCCGAGCTAGCGGGAGGTTCAAAGAGAGGGCAGTATTTT. Its protein is CASSSPPSELAGGSKRGQYF.

The CDR3 DNA follows: TGTGCCAGTAGTATAGGACAGGGCCAGACCCAGTACTTC. It yields the protein CASSIGQGQTQYF. The chain employs TRBV19 and TRBJ2-5; TRBD1 agrees at 7 bases. Germline V lookup: CDR1 LNHDA, CDR2 SQIVND (reference sequence). This CDR3 has 13 amino acids. Trimming took 1 base from V and 6 from J; bases not matched to a gene: 2.

V usage is TRBV11-2 and J usage is TRBJ1-5; D might be TRBD1 (6 bases). With 6 bases removed from V and 9 bases from J, the gap between germline ends came to 15 bases. The germline V gene encodes CDR1 SGHAT and CDR2 FQNNGV. There are 13 residues in the CDR3. CDR3 in DNA: TGTGCCAGCAGTAAGGGGGTTGAATCGCCCCAGCATTTT. This encodes CASSKGVESPQHF. The variable domain in full, completed from reference TRBV11-2 and TRBJ1-5, reads EAGVAQSPRYKIIEKRQSVAFWCNPISGHATLYWYQQILGQGPKLLIQFQNNGVVDDSQLPKDRFSAERLKGVDSTLKIQPAKLEDSAVYLCASSKGVESPQHFGDGTRLSIL.

CDR3 loop: CATTRDRRGYTF. The CDR3 nucleotides read TGTGCCACCACCCGGGACAGGAGGGGCTACACCTTC. The J gene is TRBJ1-2, the V gene TRBV15, with TRBD1 matching 8 bases. Germline values: CDR1 LNHNV, CDR2 YYDKDF (reference sequence). CDR3 length: 12 amino acids. V lost 7 bases to trimming and J lost 8 bases; unmatched junction nucleotides: 6. Looking up the rest from reference TRBV15 and TRBJ1-2 gives the full variable domain: DAMVIQNPRYQVTQFGKPVTLSCSQTLNHNVMYWYQQKSSQAPKLLFHYYDKDFNNEADTPDNFQSRRPNTSFCFLDIRSPGLGDTAMYLCATTRDRRGYTFGSGTRLTVV.

This clone was detected once. The chain uses TRBV7-2 and TRBJ2-7; no reliable D call. In germline, CDR1 is SGHTA, CDR2 FQGNSA. The CDR3 sequence is 13 residues long. V was clipped by 2 bases and J by 4 bases, with 9 bases between them. The CDR3 DNA reads TGTGCCAGCAGCTTACGTTCGATTTACGAGCAGTACTTC. Encoded protein: CASSLRSIYEQYF. The full variable domain, its missing parts supplied by reference TRBV7-2 and TRBJ2-7, is GAGVSQSPSNKVTEKGKDVELRCDPISGHTALYWYRQSLGQGLEFLIYFQGNSAPDKSGLPSDRFSAERTGGSVSTLTIQRTQQEDSAVYLCASSLRSIYEQYFGPGTRLTVT.

The V call is TRBV27, the J call TRBJ1-4, with no clear D. The CDR3 extends over 11 amino acids. Germline V CDR1 and CDR2: MNHEY, SMNVEV (reference sequence). V lost 4 bases to trimming and J lost 10 bases, with 7 bases between them. The CDR3 region has the DNA TGTGCCAGCAGTTCCTTTGGAAAACTGTTTTTT. Its translation is CASSSFGKLFF.

J is TRBJ1-1 and V is TRBV28; D gene uncertain. The CDR3 is made up of 12 amino acids. Germline V gene data show CDR1 as MDHEN and CDR2 as SYDVKM. The V end lost 5 bases, the J end lost 7 bases, and 11 bases lay between the germline ends. The CDR3 region has the DNA TGTGCCAGCAGTCCCCCGGGGTTTGAAGCTTTCTTT. Its translation is CASSPPGFEAFF.

The rearrangement joins TRBV6-8 to TRBJ2-6, with D tentatively TRBD2 (5 bases). The CDR3 spans 17 residues. V lost 0 bases, J lost 2 bases, and 11 bases lay in between. Germline V gene sequence: CDR1 MNHGY, CDR2 SAAAGT. This chain's CDR3 is CASSYSIARAGANVLTF. Written as DNA, the CDR3 is TGTGCCAGCAGTTACTCAATTGCGAGGGCTGGGGCCAACGTCCTGACTTTC.

The sample holds a few counts of this clone. The rearrangement uses TRBV5-1 and TRBJ2-5; 8 bases fit TRBD1. V shed 5 bases, J shed 5 bases, and the junction held 5 bases outside the gene matches. Looked up from germline, CDR1 is SGHRS and CDR2 is YFSETQ. The CDR3 contains 13 residues. The CDR3 region is CASRRTGRETQYF. The CDR3 nucleotides are TGCGCCAGCAGAAGGACAGGGCGGGAGACCCAGTACTTC.

The genes are TRBV5-1 and TRBJ1-1; TRBD1 agrees at 8 bases. Germline lookup yields CDR1 SGHRS and CDR2 YFSETQ. The J segment lost 4 bases and the V segment lost 0 bases, leaving 2 bases of the junction unmatched. The CDR3 totals 14 residues. Here the CDR3 DNA reads TGCGCCAGCAGCTTGGAACAGGGGGGCACTGAAGCTTTCTTT. Its translation is CASSLEQGGTEAFF.

V gene TRBV19 combines with J gene TRBJ1-5; no clear D gene. The germline CDR1 and CDR2 sequences are LNHDA and SQIVND (reference sequence). The V end was cut by 6 bases, the J end by 6 bases, with 15 bases between. CDR3 length: 14 amino acids. CDR3 loop: CASRWRRGTQPQHF. As DNA, the CDR3 is TGTGCCAGTAGATGGCGGCGGGGAACTCAGCCCCAGCATTTT.

The chain joins TRBV10-1 to TRBJ2-3; D is perhaps TRBD1 or TRBD2 (5 bases each). Germline CDR1 WNHNN, CDR2 SYGVQD (reference sequence). The length of the CDR3 is 15 residues. The V and J ends lost 4 bases and 0 bases respectively, with 11 bases between them. As DNA, the CDR3 is TGCGCCAGCAGTGCCGGGACGGCTAGCACAGATACGCAGTATTTT. Translating gives CASSAGTASTDTQYF.

The CDR3 nucleotides read TGTGCCACCAGCAGGAGAAAACACTATGGCTACACCTTC. Translated: CATSRRKHYGYTF. V and J are TRBV15 and TRBJ1-2, with D unresolved. V was shortened by 3 bases and J by 3 bases, with 8 bases between the two germline ends. The CDR3 covers 13 residues. Germline V CDR1 and CDR2: LNHNV, YYDKDF (reference sequence).